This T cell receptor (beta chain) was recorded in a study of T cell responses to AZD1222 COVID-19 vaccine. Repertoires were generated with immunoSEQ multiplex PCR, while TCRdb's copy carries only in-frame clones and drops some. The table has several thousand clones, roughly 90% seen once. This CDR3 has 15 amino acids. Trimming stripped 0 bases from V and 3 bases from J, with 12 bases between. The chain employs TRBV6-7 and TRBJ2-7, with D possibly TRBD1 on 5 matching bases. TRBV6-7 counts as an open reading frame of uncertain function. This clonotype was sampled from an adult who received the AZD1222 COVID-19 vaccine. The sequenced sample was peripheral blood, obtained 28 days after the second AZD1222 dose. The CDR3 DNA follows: TGTGCCAGCAGTTACTCGAGAGACAGAGGCTACGAGCAGTACTTC. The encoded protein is CASSYSRDRGYEQYF.